The 6 T cell receptor beta chains below all came from one sample that was sequenced in a study of OX40 agonist ivuxolimab in advanced cancers. TCRdb's table, derived via immunoSEQ multiplex PCR, lists solely in-frame clones and lacks some. The table has over 20,000 clones, 75% to 85% seen once. Sample: CD4+ or CD8+ T cells sorted from blood, taken in a trial of the OX40 agonist ivuxolimab. Every receptor here comes from an adult with an advanced solid tumor such as melanoma, head and neck, liver or kidney cancer.

This clone showed up just once. The rearrangement links TRBV25-1 to TRBJ1-1, with a tentative D call TRBD1 (6 bases). The V end was cut by 6 bases, the J end by 4 bases, with 9 bases between. The CDR3 loop spans 12 amino acids. Germline assignment: CDR1 MGHDK and CDR2 SYGVNS. CDR3 nucleotide sequence: TGTGCCAGCAGGGGGGGGCCCACTGAAGCTTTCTTT. The encoded protein is CASRGGPTEAFF. The entire variable domain, with the rest obtained from reference TRBV25-1 and TRBJ1-1, is as follows: EADIYQTPRYLVIGTGKKITLECSQTMGHDKMYWYQQDPGMELHLIHYSYGVNSTEKGDLSSESTVSRIRTEHFPLTLESARPSHTSQYLCASRGGPTEAFFGQGTRLTVV.

This chain connects TRBV12-5 to TRBJ2-6, with 8 nucleotides matching TRBD1. V was clipped by 0 bases and J by 4 bases; unmatched bases: 20. The CDR3 runs to 22 residues. Germline V gene data show CDR1 as LGHNT and CDR2 as FRNRAP. The CDR3: CASGLVDIPDRVLSRGANVLTF. CDR3 DNA: TGTGCTAGTGGTTTGGTTGATATTCCGGACAGGGTACTGAGTAGGGGGGCCAACGTCCTGACTTTC.

The chain joins TRBV6-1 to TRBJ1-2; D remains unclear. The V end lost 1 base, the J end lost 7 bases, and 10 bases lay between the germline ends. Germline assignment: CDR1 MNHNS and CDR2 SASEGT. The CDR3 is made up of 13 amino acids. The CDR3 bases are TGTGCCAGCAGTGAAGGCCCGACGGGTGGCTACACCTTC. This codes for CASSEGPTGGYTF.

The chain combines TRBV7-8 with TRBJ2-3; possible D gene TRBD1, 5 bases. The V end was cut by 9 bases, the J end by 5 bases, with 24 bases between. Looked up from germline, CDR1 is SGHVS and CDR2 is FQNEAQ. This CDR3 spans 16 amino acids. The CDR3 nucleotides are TGTGCCAGTCGGCCTTCAAGAGCACAGGACGGAGATACGCAGTATTTT. Translating gives CASRPSRAQDGDTQYF.

This clone was counted a few times. J is TRBJ2-7 and V is TRBV4-2; 10 nucleotides align to TRBD2. This CDR3 spans 15 amino acids. V was pared by 4 bases and J by 6 bases, with 9 bases of the junction left unmatched. Germline V lookup: CDR1 LGHNA, CDR2 YNFKEQ. The CDR3 reads CASSRSSGGAGEQYF. The DNA of the CDR3 is TGTGCCAGCAGCCGGAGCAGCGGGGGGGCCGGCGAGCAGTACTTC.

This chain uses TRBV11-2 with TRBJ2-7; 10 bases match TRBD2. Germline V CDR1 and CDR2: SGHAT, FQNNGV. This CDR3 contains 15 residues. The trim removed 3 bases at V and 7 bases at J, leaving 9 bases unmatched. The CDR3 here is CASSFSPAGGREQYF. CDR3 in DNA: TGTGCCAGCAGCTTCTCTCCAGCGGGGGGGCGGGAGCAGTACTTC. The full variable domain, rest sourced from reference TRBV11-2 and TRBJ2-7, is EAGVAQSPRYKIIEKRQSVAFWCNPISGHATLYWYQQILGQGPKLLIQFQNNGVVDDSQLPKDRFSAERLKGVDSTLKIQPAKLEDSAVYLCASSFSPAGGREQYFGPGTRLTVT.